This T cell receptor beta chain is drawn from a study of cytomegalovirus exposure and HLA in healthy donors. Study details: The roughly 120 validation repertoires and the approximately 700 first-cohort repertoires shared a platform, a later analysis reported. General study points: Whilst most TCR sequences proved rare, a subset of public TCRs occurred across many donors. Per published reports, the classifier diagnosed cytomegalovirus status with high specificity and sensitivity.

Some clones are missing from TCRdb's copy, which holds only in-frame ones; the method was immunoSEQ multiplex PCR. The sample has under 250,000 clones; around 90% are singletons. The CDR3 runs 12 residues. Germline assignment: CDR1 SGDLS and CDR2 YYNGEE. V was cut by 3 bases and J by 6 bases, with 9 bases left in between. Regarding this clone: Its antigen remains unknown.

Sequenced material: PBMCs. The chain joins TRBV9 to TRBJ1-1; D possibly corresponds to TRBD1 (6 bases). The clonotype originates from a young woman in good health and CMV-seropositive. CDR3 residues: CASSATGSEAFF. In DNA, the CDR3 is TGTGCCAGCAGCGCAACAGGGTCTGAAGCTTTCTTT.